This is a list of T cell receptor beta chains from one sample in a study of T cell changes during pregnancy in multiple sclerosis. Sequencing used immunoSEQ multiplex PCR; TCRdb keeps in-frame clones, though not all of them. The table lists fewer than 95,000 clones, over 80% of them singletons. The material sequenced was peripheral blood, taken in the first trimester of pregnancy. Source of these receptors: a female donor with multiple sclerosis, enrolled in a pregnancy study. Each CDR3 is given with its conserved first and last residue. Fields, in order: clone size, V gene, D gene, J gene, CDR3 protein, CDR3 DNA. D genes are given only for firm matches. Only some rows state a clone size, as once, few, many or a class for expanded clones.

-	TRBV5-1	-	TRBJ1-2	CASSLWGTATVF	TGCGCCAGCAGCTTGTGGGGGACTGCAACAGTCTTC
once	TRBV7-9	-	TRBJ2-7	CASSFSLGPAEQYF	TGTGCCAGCAGCTTTAGTCTGGGCCCGGCCGAGCAGTACTTC
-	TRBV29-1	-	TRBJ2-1	CSVRQASGNEQFF	TGCAGCGTCCGACAGGCTTCGGGGAATGAGCAGTTCTTC
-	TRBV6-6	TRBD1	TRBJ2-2	CASSPRTGATGELFF	TGTGCCAGCAGCCCCCGGACAGGGGCCACCGGGGAGCTGTTTTTT
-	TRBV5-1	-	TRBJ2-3	CASSLDTGLTDTQYF	TGCGCCAGCAGCTTGGATACAGGGCTCACAGATACGCAGTATTTT
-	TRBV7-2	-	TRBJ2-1	CASTHTEGLPSYNEQFF	TGTGCCAGCACCCATACCGAAGGACTACCGTCATACAATGAGCAGTTCTTC
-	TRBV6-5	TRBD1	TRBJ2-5	CASSSWDSKETQYF	TGTGCCAGCAGTTCATGGGACAGTAAAGAGACCCAGTACTTC
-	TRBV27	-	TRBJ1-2	CASSFTGWTNYGYTF	TGTGCCAGCAGTTTCACAGGGTGGACTAACTATGGCTACACCTTC
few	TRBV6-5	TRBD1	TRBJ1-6	CASREDRGNSPLHF	TGTGCCAGCAGGGAGGACAGGGGAAATTCACCCCTCCACTTT
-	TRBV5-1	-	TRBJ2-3	CASSLDLGRGDTQYF	TGCGCCAGCAGCTTAGATCTGGGCCGGGGAGATACGCAGTATTTT
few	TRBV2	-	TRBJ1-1	CASMETANTEAFF	TGTGCCAGCATGGAGACAGCGAACACTGAAGCTTTCTTT
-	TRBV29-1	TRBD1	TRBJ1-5	CSVSGTGDPNQPQHF	TGCAGCGTTTCCGGGACAGGGGACCCCAATCAGCCCCAGCATTTT
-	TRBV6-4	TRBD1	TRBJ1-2	CASRGRDRVGYTF	TGTGCCAGCAGGGGCAGGGACAGGGTAGGCTACACCTTC
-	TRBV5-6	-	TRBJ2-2	CASSLRLNTGELFF	TGTGCCAGCAGCTTGAGACTAAACACCGGGGAGCTGTTTTTT
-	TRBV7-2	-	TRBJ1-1	CASSLSAGNTEAFF	TGTGCCAGCAGCTTATCGGCAGGGAACACTGAAGCTTTCTTT
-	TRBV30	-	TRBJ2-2	CAWSVIATGELFF	TGTGCCTGGAGTGTAATAGCGACCGGGGAGCTGTTTTTT
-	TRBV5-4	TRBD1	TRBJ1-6	CASSQGQGASPLHF	TGTGCCAGCAGCCAGGGACAGGGGGCTTCACCCCTCCACTTT
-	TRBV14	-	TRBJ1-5	CARRGWAGSQEPQHF	TGTGCCAGAAGGGGTTGGGCCGGTTCTCAGGAGCCCCAGCATTTT
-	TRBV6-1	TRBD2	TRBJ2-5	CASSGAGDLQETQYF	TGTGCCAGCAGTGGAGCGGGGGACTTACAAGAGACCCAGTACTTC
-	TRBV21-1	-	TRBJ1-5	CAIPSGVSNQPQHF	TGTGCCATCCCGTCGGGGGTTAGCAATCAGCCCCAGCATTTT
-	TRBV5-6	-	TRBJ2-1	CASSLVRELAVNEQFF	TGTGCCAGCAGCTTGGTTAGGGAGTTAGCGGTCAATGAGCAGTTCTTC
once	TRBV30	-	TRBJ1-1	CAWNGGFNTEAFF	TGTGCCTGGAACGGGGGTTTTAACACTGAAGCTTTCTTT
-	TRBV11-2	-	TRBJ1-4	CASSFDASANEKLFF	TGTGCCAGCAGCTTCGATGCTTCAGCGAATGAAAAACTGTTTTTT
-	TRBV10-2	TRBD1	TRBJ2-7	CASSEDKDRDYEQYF	TGCGCCAGCAGTGAGGACAAGGACAGGGACTACGAGCAGTACTTC
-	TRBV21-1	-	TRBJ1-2	CASSTNGGDRVGGSGYTF	TGTGCCAGCAGCACTAATGGGGGGGACAGGGTGGGGGGAAGTGGCTACACCTTC
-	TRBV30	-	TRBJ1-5	CALRETRGHF	TGTGCCCTCCGCGAGACCAGAGGGCATTTT
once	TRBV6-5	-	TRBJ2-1	CAAGRTSYNEQFF	TGTGCCGCAGGGCGAACCTCCTACAATGAGCAGTTCTTC
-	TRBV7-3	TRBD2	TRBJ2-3	CASSLGLAGPTDTQYF	TGTGCCAGCAGCTTGGGACTAGCGGGGCCCACAGATACGCAGTATTTT
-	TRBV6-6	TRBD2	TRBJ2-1	CASSYSAGGTYNEQFF	TGTGCCAGCAGTTACTCGGCGGGAGGGACCTACAATGAGCAGTTCTTC
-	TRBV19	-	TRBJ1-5	CASNPYLDQPQHF	TGTGCCAGTAACCCCTATCTTGATCAGCCCCAGCATTTT
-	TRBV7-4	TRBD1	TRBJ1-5	CASSSSTGGRQPQHF	TGTGCCAGCAGCTCCTCGACAGGGGGGCGCCAGCCCCAGCATTTT
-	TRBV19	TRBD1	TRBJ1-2	CASSGDRWNYGYTF	TGTGCCAGTAGTGGGGACAGGTGGAACTATGGCTACACCTTC
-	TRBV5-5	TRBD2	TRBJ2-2	CASSTGTRSTGELFF	TGTGCCAGCAGCACCGGGACTAGGAGTACCGGGGAGCTGTTTTTT
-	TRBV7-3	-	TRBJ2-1	CASKNPAANNEQFF	TGTGCCAGCAAGAACCCCGCGGCCAACAATGAGCAGTTCTTC
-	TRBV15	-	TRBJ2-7	CATRMAGVGDEQYF	TGTGCCACCCGAATGGCAGGTGTTGGCGACGAGCAGTACTTC
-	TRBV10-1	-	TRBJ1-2	CASSANRAYGYTF	TGCGCCAGCAGTGCAAACAGGGCCTATGGCTACACCTTC
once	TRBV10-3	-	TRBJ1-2	CAISPRGDLTDGYTF	TGTGCCATCAGCCCCAGGGGAGACCTAACCGATGGCTACACCTTC
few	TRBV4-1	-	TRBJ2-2	CASSRPGELFF	TGCGCCAGCAGCCGGCCCGGGGAGCTGTTTTTT
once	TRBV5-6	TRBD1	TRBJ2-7	CASSLGGQVIYEQYF	TGTGCCAGCAGCTTGGGAGGACAGGTTATTTACGAGCAGTACTTC
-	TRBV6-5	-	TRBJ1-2	CASCRETSNYGYTF	TGTGCCAGCTGCCGGGAAACCTCTAACTATGGCTACACCTTC
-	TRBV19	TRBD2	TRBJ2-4	CASSPGWRGRSAKNIQYF	TGTGCCAGTAGTCCAGGGTGGCGCGGGAGGAGCGCCAAAAACATTCAGTACTTC
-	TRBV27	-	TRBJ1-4	CASSPSIGEVVEKLFF	TGTGCCAGCAGTCCATCTATAGGGGAGGTCGTTGAAAAACTGTTTTTT
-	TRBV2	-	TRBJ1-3	CASSETDTLSGNTIYF	TGTGCCAGCAGTGAAACCGACACACTCTCTGGAAACACCATATATTTT
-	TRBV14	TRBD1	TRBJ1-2	CASSKGGQGHYGYTF	TGTGCCAGCAGCAAGGGGGGACAGGGACACTATGGCTACACCTTC
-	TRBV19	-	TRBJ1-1	CASSLEWGRDPSDTEAFF	TGTGCCAGTAGTCTCGAATGGGGGCGAGACCCTTCGGACACTGAAGCTTTCTTT
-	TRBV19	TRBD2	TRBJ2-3	CASSITSGGAEDTQYF	TGTGCCAGTAGTATAACTAGCGGGGGGGCCGAAGATACGCAGTATTTT
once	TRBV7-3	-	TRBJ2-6	CASSELGSGANVLTF	TGTGCCAGCAGCGAACTCGGGTCCGGGGCCAACGTCCTGACTTTC
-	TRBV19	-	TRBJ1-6	CASSIAFNSPLHF	TGTGCCAGTAGTATAGCATTCAATTCACCCCTCCACTTT
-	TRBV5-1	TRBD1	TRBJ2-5	CASSLGQGQETQYF	TGCGCCAGCAGCTTGGGACAGGGGCAAGAGACCCAGTACTTC
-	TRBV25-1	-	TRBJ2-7	CASSDHGGVHYEQYF	TGTGCCAGCAGTGACCACGGAGGTGTTCACTACGAGCAGTACTTC
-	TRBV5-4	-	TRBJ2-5	CASSMGEETQYF	TGTGCCAGCAGCATGGGCGAAGAGACCCAGTACTTC
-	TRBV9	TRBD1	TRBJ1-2	CASSTPGTGYVGGYTF	TGTGCCAGCAGCACCCCTGGGACAGGGTATGTTGGGGGCTACACCTTC
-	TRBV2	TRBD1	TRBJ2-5	CASSPTGRREETQYF	TGTGCCAGCAGCCCGACAGGGAGAAGGGAAGAGACCCAGTACTTC
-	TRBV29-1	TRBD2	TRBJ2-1	CSVWTSGAGWEQFF	TGCAGCGTTTGGACTAGCGGGGCGGGCTGGGAGCAGTTCTTC